This T cell receptor beta chain was sequenced for a study of technical replicates of blood from several donors. The germline V and J ends were trimmed by 2 bases and 9 bases, with 5 bases remaining between them. The CDR3 is made up of 11 amino acids. The germline CDR1 and CDR2 sequences are MDHEN and SYDVKM. This clone has just one count. The table came from immunoSEQ multiplex PCR; TCRdb's copy has only in-frame clones and leaves some out. The sample lists some 94,000 clones, about 95% occurring once. This chain links TRBV28 with TRBJ1-5; D ambiguous. This TCR derives from a human donor in good health. Sample: T cells isolated from PBMCs. The CDR3 DNA is TGTGCCAGCAGTTTAATCGGGCCCCAGCATTTT. It codes for CASSLIGPQHF.